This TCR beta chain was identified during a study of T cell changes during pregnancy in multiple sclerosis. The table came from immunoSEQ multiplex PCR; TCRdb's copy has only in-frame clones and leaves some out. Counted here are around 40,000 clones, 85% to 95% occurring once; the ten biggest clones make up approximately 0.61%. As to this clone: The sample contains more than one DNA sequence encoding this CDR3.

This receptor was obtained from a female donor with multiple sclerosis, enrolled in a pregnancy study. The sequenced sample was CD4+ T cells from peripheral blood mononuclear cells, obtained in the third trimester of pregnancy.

The CDR3 bases are TGCGCCAGCAGCCCTAGGGGGAACACTGAAGCTTTCTTT. Protein product: CASSPRGNTEAFF. The genes are TRBV5-1 and TRBJ1-1, with TRBD1 as a possible D gene (5 bases). V was clipped by 4 bases and J by 1 base, with 8 bases between them. This CDR3 contains 13 residues. Germline V lookup: CDR1 SGHRS, CDR2 YFSETQ.